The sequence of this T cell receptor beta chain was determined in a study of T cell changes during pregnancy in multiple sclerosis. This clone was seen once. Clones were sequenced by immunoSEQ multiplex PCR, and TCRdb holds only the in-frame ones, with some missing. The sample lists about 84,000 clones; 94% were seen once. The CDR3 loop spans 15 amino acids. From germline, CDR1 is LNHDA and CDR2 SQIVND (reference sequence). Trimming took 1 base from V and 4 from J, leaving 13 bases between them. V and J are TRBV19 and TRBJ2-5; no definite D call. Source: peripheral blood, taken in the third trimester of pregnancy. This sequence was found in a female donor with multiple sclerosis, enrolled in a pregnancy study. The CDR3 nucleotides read TGTGCCAGTAGTATAGGAGTTAGCCCCCCAGAGACCCAGTACTTC. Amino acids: CASSIGVSPPETQYF.